This T cell receptor (beta chain) was captured by sequencing in a study of CD8+CD57+ T cells in acquired aplastic anemia. Study-wide background: The DNA of sorted CD4+ and CD8+ cells averaged roughly 3.2 ug. Notes on the study in general: It was found that roughly 31 CD8+ CDR3 sequences were shared between patients and controls.

Sequencing involved patients with CD8+CD57+ cell expansion previously shown by flow cytometry. Severe acquired aplastic anemia was present in all patients. Blood samples were obtained from patients who had received no prior therapy. The CDR3 extends over 14 amino acids. Per germline, CDR1 DFQATT and CDR2 SNEGSKA (reference sequence). Trimming removed 7 bases from V and 7 bases from J; junction bases left unmatched: 14. With respect to this clonotype: What it recognizes is unknown.

CDR3 and TCR beta VDJ profiling relied on a genomic DNA template. TCRdb reprocessed the reads with MiXCR, giving one entry per CDR3 protein. The sample includes around 190,000 distinct CDR3 sequences, about 44% of them seen just once. What was sequenced was sorted CD4+, CD8+, or CD8+CD57+ T cells (not recorded which) from PBMCs. The TCR originated in a human donor with aplastic anemia. V is TRBV20-1 and J is TRBJ1-2; 8 nucleotides match TRBD1. The CDR3 here is CSVGDRIRSGGYTF. In DNA, the CDR3 is TGCAGTGTAGGGGACAGGATTAGAAGTGGTGGCTACACCTTC.